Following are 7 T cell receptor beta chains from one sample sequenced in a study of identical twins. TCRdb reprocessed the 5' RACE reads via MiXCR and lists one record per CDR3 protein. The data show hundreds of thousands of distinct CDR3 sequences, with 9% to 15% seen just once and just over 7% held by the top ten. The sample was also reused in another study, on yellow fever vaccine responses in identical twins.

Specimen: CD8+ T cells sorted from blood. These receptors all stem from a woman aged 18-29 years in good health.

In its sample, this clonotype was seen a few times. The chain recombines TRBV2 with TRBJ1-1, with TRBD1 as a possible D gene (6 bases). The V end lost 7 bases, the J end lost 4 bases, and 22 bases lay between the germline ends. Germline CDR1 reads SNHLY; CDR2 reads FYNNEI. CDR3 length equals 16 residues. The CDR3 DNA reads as TGTGCCAGCACCCCCCGGGACACCGGCCCGAGCACTGAAGCTTTCTTT. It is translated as CASTPRDTGPSTEAFF.

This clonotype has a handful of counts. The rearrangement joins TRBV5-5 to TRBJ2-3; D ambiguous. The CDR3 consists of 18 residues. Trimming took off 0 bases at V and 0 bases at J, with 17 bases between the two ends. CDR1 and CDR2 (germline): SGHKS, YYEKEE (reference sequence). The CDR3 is CASSLVPFISSSTDTQYF. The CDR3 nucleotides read TGTGCCAGCAGCTTGGTGCCGTTTATTTCGAGTAGCACAGATACGCAGTATTTT.

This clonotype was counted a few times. CDR3 coding DNA: TGTGCCACTAAGATGGGGGGAGGGACTAGTATCTACGAGCAGTACTTC. Amino acids: CATKMGGGTSIYEQYF. This chain connects TRBV27 to TRBJ2-7, with TRBD2 identical over 8 bases. Germline trimming cut 10 bases from V and 3 bases from J; bases unmatched to any gene: 17. This CDR3 is 16 amino acids long. Germline assignment: CDR1 MNHEY and CDR2 SMNVEV (reference sequence).

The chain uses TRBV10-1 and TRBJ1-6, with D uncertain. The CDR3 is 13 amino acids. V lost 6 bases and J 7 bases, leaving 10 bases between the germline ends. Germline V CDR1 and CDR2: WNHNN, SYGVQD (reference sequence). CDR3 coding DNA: TGCGCCAGCAGCGATGGAACCAATTCACCCCTCCACTTT. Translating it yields CASSDGTNSPLHF.

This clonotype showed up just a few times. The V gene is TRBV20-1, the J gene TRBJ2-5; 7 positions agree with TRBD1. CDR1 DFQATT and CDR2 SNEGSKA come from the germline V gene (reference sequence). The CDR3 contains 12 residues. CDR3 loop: CGEQGSQETQYF. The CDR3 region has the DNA TGCGGCGAACAGGGGTCCCAAGAGACCCAGTACTTC.

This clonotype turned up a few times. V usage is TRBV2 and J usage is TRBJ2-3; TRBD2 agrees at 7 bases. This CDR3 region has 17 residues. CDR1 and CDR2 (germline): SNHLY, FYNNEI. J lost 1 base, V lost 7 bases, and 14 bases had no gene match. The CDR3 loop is CASTVPTGLDGTDTQYF. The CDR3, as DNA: TGTGCCAGCACTGTGCCGACTGGACTAGACGGCACAGATACGCAGTATTTT.

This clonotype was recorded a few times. CDR3 protein: CASSEGGGKYYNEQFF. The DNA for the CDR3 is TGTGCCAGCAGTGAAGGGGGGGGGAAATACTACAATGAGCAGTTCTTC. V is TRBV2 and J is TRBJ2-1; 7 nucleotides agree with TRBD2. V trimming: 1 base; J trimming: 3 bases; junction bases outside the gene matches: 6. CDR1 and CDR2 (germline): SNHLY, FYNNEI. The CDR3 runs to 16 residues.